This TCR beta chain was identified in a study of blood T cell repertoires in COVID-19. Overall study context: Samples representing acute and convalescent COVID-19 were sourced from the United States, Italy and Spain.

With 3 bases clipped from V and 5 bases from J, the junction kept 10 bases outside the gene matches. Germline-derived CDR1 and CDR2 are SGHNT and YYREEE (reference sequence). The CDR3 consists of 15 residues. Only in-frame clones appear in the TCRdb table, and some are missing; sequencing was by immunoSEQ multiplex PCR. The repertoire holds 40,000 or so clones, with roughly nine tenths as singletons. V is TRBV5-4 and J is TRBJ1-2; 7 nucleotides line up with TRBD1. The specimen was peripheral blood. The clonotype was recovered from a woman younger than 45 in a cohort sampled during active COVID-19. The DNA for the CDR3 is TGTGCCAGCAGCTCCAAGGGACAGTCTCCTTATGGCTACACCTTC. Protein product: CASSSKGQSPYGYTF.